Described below is a single T cell receptor (beta chain) sequence and its context. The method was immunoSEQ multiplex PCR; TCRdb's version includes in-frame clones alone and lacks a portion of them. The table records about 110,000 clones, around 90% of them present only once. CDR3 length: 16 amino acids. Germline trimming cut 5 bases from V and 2 bases from J; bases unmatched to any gene: 10. CDR1 SGHTA and CDR2 FQGNSA come from the germline V gene. These data are taken from a study of blood T cell repertoires in COVID-19. Study-level information: Acute-phase and convalescent COVID-19 samples originated in the United States, Italy and Spain.

Sequenced sample: peripheral blood. The chain recombines TRBV7-2 with TRBJ1-2; 8 nucleotides agree with TRBD1. This TCR derives from a woman aged 25 to 39 with acute or convalescent COVID-19. The CDR3 reads CASSISGTGRNYGYTF. CDR3 nucleotides: TGTGCCAGCAGCATATCCGGGACAGGAAGAAACTATGGCTACACCTTC.